The 2 T cell receptor beta chains in this list originate from one sample, sequenced in a study of cytomegalovirus exposure and HLA in healthy donors. PCR involved 60 Vbeta and 13 Jbeta primers. The protocol was immunoSEQ multiplex PCR, while the TCRdb copy is restricted to in-frame clones and leaves out a portion. The sample holds over 95,000 clones, around 77% seen once. The specimen sequenced was PBMCs. These receptors were obtained from a man aged 35 to 55 in good health and CMV-seropositive.

The chain carries TRBV19 and TRBJ1-4; 8 nucleotides match TRBD1. The CDR3 sequence is 17 residues long. Germline CDR1 LNHDA, CDR2 SQIVND (reference sequence). V trimming: 10 bases; J trimming: 2 bases; junction bases outside the gene matches: 15. The CDR3 region is CATTGQGRGRTNEKLFF. The CDR3 DNA is TGTGCCACCACCGGACAGGGCCGGGGACGCACTAATGAAAAACTGTTTTTT.

V usage is TRBV6-5 and J usage is TRBJ1-1; D perhaps matches TRBD1 (5 bases). Germline V gene data show CDR1 as MNHEY and CDR2 as SVGAGI. V was pared by 5 bases and J by 0 bases, with 10 bases between. The CDR3 covers 14 residues. The CDR3 is CASSPSGLNTEAFF. The CDR3 DNA reads TGTGCCAGCAGTCCATCAGGGCTGAACACTGAAGCTTTCTTT.